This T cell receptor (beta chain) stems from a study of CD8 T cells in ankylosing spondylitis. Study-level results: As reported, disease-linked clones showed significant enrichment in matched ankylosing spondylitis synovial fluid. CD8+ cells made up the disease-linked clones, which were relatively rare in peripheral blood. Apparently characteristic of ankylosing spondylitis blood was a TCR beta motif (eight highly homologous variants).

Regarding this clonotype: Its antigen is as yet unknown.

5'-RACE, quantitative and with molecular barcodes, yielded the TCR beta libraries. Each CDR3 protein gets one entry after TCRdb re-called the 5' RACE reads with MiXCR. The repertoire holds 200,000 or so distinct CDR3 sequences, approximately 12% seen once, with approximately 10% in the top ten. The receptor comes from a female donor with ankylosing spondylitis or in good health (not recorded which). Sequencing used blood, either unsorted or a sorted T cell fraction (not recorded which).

The CDR3 region is CASSSQRNEQFF. The CDR3 coding sequence is TGTGCCAGCAGCTCTCAGCGAAATGAGCAGTTCTTC. V and J are TRBV7-2 and TRBJ2-1; no clear D gene. The length of the CDR3 is 12 residues. Trimming took 4 bases from V and 7 from J, leaving 8 bases between them. The germline gives CDR1 SGHTA, CDR2 FQGNSA.